A selection of T cell receptor beta chains follows, all from one sample in a study of T-cell reconstitution after alpha-beta-depleted transplantation in children. One entry per CDR3 protein, called by TCRdb with MiXCR from the PCR reads. The table lists 230,000 or so distinct CDR3 sequences, 9.7% of them singletons. The source material was PBMCs from the stem cell graft donor, sampled from the stem cell graft. The receptor set was obtained from a human donor who donated a stem cell graft to a child with SCID. Both conserved end residues are part of each CDR3. Fields, in order: V gene, J gene, clone size, D gene, CDR3 protein, CDR3 DNA. D genes are given only for firm matches. Only part of the rows carry a size: once, few, many, or a class if the clone is expanded.

v_call: TRBV12-3/TRBV12-4
j_call: TRBJ2-5
clone_size: many
d_call: TRBD1
cdr3_aa: CASSFYPLRGQGGETQYF
cdr3_nt: TGTGCCAGCAGTTTTTACCCCCTCCGCGGACAGGGAGGAGAGACCCAGTACTTC

v_call: TRBV18
j_call: TRBJ1-5
clone_size: many
d_call: NA
cdr3_aa: CASSPGVPNQPQHF
cdr3_nt: TGTGCCAGCTCACCAGGGGTCCCCAATCAGCCCCAGCATTTT

v_call: TRBV5-1
j_call: TRBJ2-6
clone_size: many
d_call: NA
cdr3_aa: CASSPGPGGANVLTF
cdr3_nt: TGCGCCAGCAGCCCTGGACCGGGTGGGGCCAACGTCCTGACTTTC

v_call: TRBV18
j_call: TRBJ1-1
clone_size: NA
d_call: NA
cdr3_aa: CASSPLSENTEAFF
cdr3_nt: TGTGCCAGCTCACCTTTGTCGGAGAACACTGAAGCTTTCTTT

v_call: TRBV7-9
j_call: TRBJ1-1
clone_size: many
d_call: NA
cdr3_aa: CASSSFRSPNTEAFF
cdr3_nt: TGTGCCAGCAGCTCGTTCAGGAGCCCTAACACTGAAGCTTTCTTT

v_call: TRBV9
j_call: TRBJ2-3
clone_size: many
d_call: TRBD2
cdr3_aa: CASSRGLVTADTQYF
cdr3_nt: TGTGCCAGCAGCAGGGGACTAGTTACGGCAGATACGCAGTATTTT

v_call: TRBV7-2
j_call: TRBJ2-5
clone_size: many
d_call: TRBD1
cdr3_aa: CASSFGRGSETQYF
cdr3_nt: TGTGCCAGCAGCTTTGGCAGGGGGTCAGAGACCCAGTACTTC

v_call: TRBV14
j_call: TRBJ2-7
clone_size: many
d_call: NA
cdr3_aa: CASSQGPLHSYEQYF
cdr3_nt: TGTGCCAGCAGCCAAGGGCCACTTCACTCCTACGAGCAGTACTTC

v_call: TRBV20-1
j_call: TRBJ2-1
clone_size: NA
d_call: TRBD2
cdr3_aa: CSARDGLAGHNEQFF
cdr3_nt: TGCAGTGCTAGAGATGGACTAGCGGGGCACAATGAGCAGTTCTTC

v_call: TRBV20-1
j_call: TRBJ2-5
clone_size: many
d_call: NA
cdr3_aa: CSASSPHLGEETQYF
cdr3_nt: TGCAGTGCTAGTAGCCCGCACCTAGGAGAAGAGACCCAGTACTTC

v_call: TRBV4-2
j_call: TRBJ1-3
clone_size: NA
d_call: TRBD1
cdr3_aa: CASSVVPGQGVYSGNTIYF
cdr3_nt: TGTGCCAGCAGCGTCGTTCCGGGACAGGGCGTTTATTCTGGAAACACCATATATTTT

v_call: TRBV5-1
j_call: TRBJ2-5
clone_size: NA
d_call: NA
cdr3_aa: CASSLEGLDETQYF
cdr3_nt: TGCGCCAGCAGCTTGGAAGGGCTAGATGAGACCCAGTACTTC

v_call: TRBV28
j_call: TRBJ2-4
clone_size: many
d_call: NA
cdr3_aa: CASSPTPSTRWVF
cdr3_nt: TGTGCCAGCAGTCCTACCCCCTCGACTAGATGGGTCTTC

v_call: TRBV12-3/TRBV12-4
j_call: TRBJ1-6
clone_size: many
d_call: NA
cdr3_aa: CASSLGSQGTPLHF
cdr3_nt: TGTGCCAGCAGTTTAGGGTCCCAGGGAACACCCCTCCACTTT

v_call: TRBV3-1
j_call: TRBJ1-1
clone_size: many
d_call: NA
cdr3_aa: CASSQVYGGGGSAFF
cdr3_nt: TGTGCCAGCAGCCAAGTGTACGGGGGCGGCGGATCAGCTTTCTTT

v_call: TRBV5-6
j_call: TRBJ2-1
clone_size: many
d_call: NA
cdr3_aa: CASSLGVNEQFF
cdr3_nt: TGTGCCAGCAGCTTGGGAGTGAATGAGCAGTTCTTC

v_call: TRBV12-3/TRBV12-4
j_call: TRBJ1-5
clone_size: NA
d_call: TRBD1
cdr3_aa: CASRSGQGTGKPQHF
cdr3_nt: TGTGCCAGCAGGTCCGGACAGGGCACTGGAAAGCCCCAGCATTTT

v_call: TRBV29-1
j_call: TRBJ2-4
clone_size: many
d_call: NA
cdr3_aa: CSVVFWVRAKNIQYF
cdr3_nt: TGCAGCGTTGTCTTTTGGGTCAGAGCCAAAAACATTCAGTACTTC

v_call: TRBV9
j_call: TRBJ2-1
clone_size: many
d_call: TRBD2
cdr3_aa: CASSRLALTYNEQFF
cdr3_nt: TGTGCCAGCAGCCGACTAGCTTTAACCTACAATGAGCAGTTCTTC

v_call: TRBV5-1
j_call: TRBJ2-3
clone_size: many
d_call: TRBD1
cdr3_aa: CASSLSDRGPDTQYF
cdr3_nt: TGCGCCAGCAGCTTGTCCGACAGGGGCCCGGATACGCAGTATTTT

v_call: TRBV2
j_call: TRBJ1-5
clone_size: many
d_call: TRBD1
cdr3_aa: CASATGVFSNQPQHF
cdr3_nt: TGTGCCAGCGCGACAGGGGTGTTTAGCAATCAGCCCCAGCATTTT

v_call: TRBV7-2
j_call: TRBJ1-5
clone_size: many
d_call: NA
cdr3_aa: CASSLAGRAGPNQPQHF
cdr3_nt: TGTGCCAGCAGCTTAGCAGGAAGGGCAGGCCCCAATCAGCCCCAGCATTTT

v_call: TRBV7-3
j_call: TRBJ2-1
clone_size: few
d_call: NA
cdr3_aa: CASSSGNGDEQFF
cdr3_nt: TGTGCCAGCAGCTCCGGAAATGGGGATGAGCAGTTCTTC

v_call: TRBV20-1
j_call: TRBJ2-7
clone_size: few
d_call: NA
cdr3_aa: CSASGASYEQYF
cdr3_nt: TGCAGTGCTAGCGGGGCCTCCTACGAGCAGTACTTC

v_call: TRBV2
j_call: TRBJ2-3
clone_size: many
d_call: TRBD2
cdr3_aa: CAGGLDYTDTQYF
cdr3_nt: TGTGCCGGCGGACTAGACTACACAGATACGCAGTATTTT

v_call: TRBV5-1
j_call: TRBJ2-1
clone_size: many
d_call: NA
cdr3_aa: CASSFRVSYNEQFF
cdr3_nt: TGCGCCAGCAGCTTCAGGGTGTCGTACAATGAGCAGTTCTTC

v_call: TRBV5-1
j_call: TRBJ2-2
clone_size: few
d_call: NA
cdr3_aa: CASSSSPRRNTGELFF
cdr3_nt: TGCGCCAGCAGCTCTTCCCCGAGGCGGAACACCGGGGAGCTGTTTTTT

v_call: TRBV27
j_call: TRBJ2-7
clone_size: many
d_call: NA
cdr3_aa: CASSPIDPDGLYEQYF
cdr3_nt: TGTGCCAGCAGTCCTATAGATCCGGACGGCCTCTACGAGCAGTACTTC

v_call: TRBV5-6
j_call: TRBJ2-3
clone_size: many
d_call: NA
cdr3_aa: CASTAPATDTQYF
cdr3_nt: TGTGCCAGCACCGCTCCCGCGACAGATACGCAGTATTTT

v_call: TRBV20-1
j_call: TRBJ1-3
clone_size: many
d_call: NA
cdr3_aa: CSAGLGPRSGNTIYF
cdr3_nt: TGCAGTGCCGGCCTCGGGCCCCGCTCTGGAAACACCATATATTTT

v_call: TRBV7-9
j_call: TRBJ1-1
clone_size: few
d_call: NA
cdr3_aa: CASSEGPALNTEAFF
cdr3_nt: TGTGCCAGCAGCGAAGGACCGGCTCTGAACACTGAAGCTTTCTTT

v_call: TRBV3-1
j_call: TRBJ2-1
clone_size: NA
d_call: TRBD2
cdr3_aa: CASCPGTSAYNEQFF
cdr3_nt: TGTGCCAGCTGCCCGGGGACTAGCGCCTACAATGAGCAGTTCTTC

v_call: TRBV20-1
j_call: TRBJ1-2
clone_size: many
d_call: NA
cdr3_aa: CSAYHRGARYGYTF
cdr3_nt: TGCAGTGCTTATCACCGGGGGGCTAGGTATGGCTACACCTTC

v_call: TRBV7-9
j_call: TRBJ1-2
clone_size: many
d_call: TRBD1
cdr3_aa: CASSRDRQWDGYTF
cdr3_nt: TGTGCCAGCAGCCGGGACAGACAGTGGGATGGCTACACCTTC

v_call: TRBV2
j_call: TRBJ2-1
clone_size: many
d_call: TRBD1
cdr3_aa: CASSGDRLSYNEQFF
cdr3_nt: TGTGCCAGCAGTGGGGACAGGTTATCCTACAATGAGCAGTTCTTC

v_call: TRBV5-5
j_call: TRBJ1-3
clone_size: NA
d_call: NA
cdr3_aa: CASSLRLPGDFGNTIYF
cdr3_nt: TGTGCCAGCAGCTTGCGGCTCCCAGGGGATTTCGGAAACACCATATATTTT

v_call: TRBV10-3
j_call: TRBJ1-1
clone_size: many
d_call: TRBD1
cdr3_aa: CAISEGQGNTEAFF
cdr3_nt: TGTGCCATCAGTGAGGGACAGGGGAACACTGAAGCTTTCTTT

v_call: TRBV5-6
j_call: TRBJ1-5
clone_size: NA
d_call: TRBD1
cdr3_aa: CASSNRQGGINQPQHF
cdr3_nt: TGTGCCAGCAGCAACAGACAGGGGGGTATCAATCAGCCCCAGCATTTT

v_call: TRBV29-1
j_call: TRBJ1-1
clone_size: many
d_call: NA
cdr3_aa: CSGRGGGTEAFF
cdr3_nt: TGCAGCGGCCGAGGCGGGGGCACTGAAGCTTTCTTT

v_call: TRBV7-8
j_call: TRBJ2-3
clone_size: NA
d_call: TRBD2
cdr3_aa: CASSLAMASGGASTDTQYF
cdr3_nt: TGTGCCAGCAGCTTAGCGATGGCTAGCGGGGGCGCCTCCACAGATACGCAGTATTTT

v_call: TRBV19
j_call: TRBJ1-2
clone_size: few
d_call: TRBD1
cdr3_aa: CASSIGTGSADNYGYTF
cdr3_nt: TGTGCCAGTAGTATTGGGACAGGGTCTGCGGATAACTATGGCTACACCTTC

v_call: TRBV29-1
j_call: TRBJ2-5
clone_size: many
d_call: NA
cdr3_aa: CSVRQTQETQYF
cdr3_nt: TGCAGCGTTCGACAGACCCAAGAGACCCAGTACTTC

v_call: TRBV2
j_call: TRBJ2-7
clone_size: many
d_call: NA
cdr3_aa: CASSHGGLSYEQYF
cdr3_nt: TGTGCCAGCAGTCATGGGGGACTCTCCTACGAGCAGTACTTC

v_call: TRBV11-1
j_call: TRBJ2-1
clone_size: many
d_call: NA
cdr3_aa: CASSFTESYNEQFF
cdr3_nt: TGTGCCAGCAGCTTCACTGAATCCTACAATGAGCAGTTCTTC

v_call: TRBV28
j_call: TRBJ1-2
clone_size: NA
d_call: NA
cdr3_aa: CASSLGPAAANYGYTF
cdr3_nt: TGTGCCAGCAGTTTGGGCCCTGCGGCAGCTAACTATGGCTACACCTTC

v_call: TRBV29-1
j_call: TRBJ1-1
clone_size: few
d_call: NA
cdr3_aa: CSGRTGEMNTEAFF
cdr3_nt: TGCAGCGGACGGACGGGAGAAATGAACACTGAAGCTTTCTTT

v_call: TRBV20-1
j_call: TRBJ2-7
clone_size: many
d_call: NA
cdr3_aa: CSASTLASYEQYF
cdr3_nt: TGCAGTGCTTCGACCCTCGCCTCCTACGAGCAGTACTTC

v_call: TRBV15
j_call: TRBJ2-7
clone_size: few
d_call: NA
cdr3_aa: CATSREQNRVEQYF
cdr3_nt: TGTGCCACCAGCAGAGAACAGAATAGGGTGGAGCAGTACTTC

v_call: TRBV5-5
j_call: TRBJ2-4
clone_size: few
d_call: NA
cdr3_aa: CASSSWGGGMAKNIQYF
cdr3_nt: TGTGCCAGCAGCTCGTGGGGTGGGGGGATGGCCAAAAACATTCAGTACTTC

v_call: TRBV12-3/TRBV12-4
j_call: TRBJ1-4
clone_size: NA
d_call: TRBD1
cdr3_aa: CASSSRQGEKLFF
cdr3_nt: TGTGCCAGCAGTTCCCGACAGGGAGAAAAACTGTTTTTT

v_call: TRBV7-2
j_call: TRBJ2-5
clone_size: many
d_call: NA
cdr3_aa: CASSLAGYQETQYF
cdr3_nt: TGTGCCAGCAGCTTAGCAGGGTACCAAGAGACCCAGTACTTC

v_call: TRBV4-1
j_call: TRBJ1-3
clone_size: NA
d_call: NA
cdr3_aa: CASSRHLDIWIPGNTIYF
cdr3_nt: TGCGCCAGCAGCCGCCACCTGGACATTTGGATCCCTGGAAACACCATATATTTT

v_call: TRBV21-1
j_call: TRBJ1-1
clone_size: many
d_call: NA
cdr3_aa: CASSKARVGTEAFF
cdr3_nt: TGTGCCAGCAGCAAAGCTCGAGTAGGCACTGAAGCTTTCTTT

v_call: TRBV5-1
j_call: TRBJ2-1
clone_size: many
d_call: NA
cdr3_aa: CASSLAGQSGSYNEQFF
cdr3_nt: TGCGCCAGCAGCCTCGCGGGACAGTCCGGCTCCTACAATGAGCAGTTCTTC

v_call: TRBV10-2
j_call: TRBJ1-5
clone_size: many
d_call: NA
cdr3_aa: CASRDPSQPQHF
cdr3_nt: TGCGCCAGCAGGGACCCGAGTCAGCCCCAGCATTTT